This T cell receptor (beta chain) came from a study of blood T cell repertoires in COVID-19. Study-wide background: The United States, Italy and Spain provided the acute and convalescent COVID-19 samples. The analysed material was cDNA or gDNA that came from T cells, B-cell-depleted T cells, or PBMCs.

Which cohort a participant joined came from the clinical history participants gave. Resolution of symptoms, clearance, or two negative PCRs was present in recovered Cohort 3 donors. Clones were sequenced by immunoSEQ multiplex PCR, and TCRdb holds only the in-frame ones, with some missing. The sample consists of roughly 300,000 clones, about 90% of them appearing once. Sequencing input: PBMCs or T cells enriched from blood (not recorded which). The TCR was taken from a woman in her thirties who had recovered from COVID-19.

CDR3 protein: CASSRRNTEAFF. In DNA form, the CDR3 reads TGCGCCAGCAGCCGTAGGAACACTGAAGCTTTCTTT. The rearrangement joins TRBV10-2 to TRBJ1-1; D is uncertain. CDR3 size: 12 residues. Germline values: CDR1 WSHSY, CDR2 SAAADI. V lost 6 bases and J lost 1, with 6 bases in between.